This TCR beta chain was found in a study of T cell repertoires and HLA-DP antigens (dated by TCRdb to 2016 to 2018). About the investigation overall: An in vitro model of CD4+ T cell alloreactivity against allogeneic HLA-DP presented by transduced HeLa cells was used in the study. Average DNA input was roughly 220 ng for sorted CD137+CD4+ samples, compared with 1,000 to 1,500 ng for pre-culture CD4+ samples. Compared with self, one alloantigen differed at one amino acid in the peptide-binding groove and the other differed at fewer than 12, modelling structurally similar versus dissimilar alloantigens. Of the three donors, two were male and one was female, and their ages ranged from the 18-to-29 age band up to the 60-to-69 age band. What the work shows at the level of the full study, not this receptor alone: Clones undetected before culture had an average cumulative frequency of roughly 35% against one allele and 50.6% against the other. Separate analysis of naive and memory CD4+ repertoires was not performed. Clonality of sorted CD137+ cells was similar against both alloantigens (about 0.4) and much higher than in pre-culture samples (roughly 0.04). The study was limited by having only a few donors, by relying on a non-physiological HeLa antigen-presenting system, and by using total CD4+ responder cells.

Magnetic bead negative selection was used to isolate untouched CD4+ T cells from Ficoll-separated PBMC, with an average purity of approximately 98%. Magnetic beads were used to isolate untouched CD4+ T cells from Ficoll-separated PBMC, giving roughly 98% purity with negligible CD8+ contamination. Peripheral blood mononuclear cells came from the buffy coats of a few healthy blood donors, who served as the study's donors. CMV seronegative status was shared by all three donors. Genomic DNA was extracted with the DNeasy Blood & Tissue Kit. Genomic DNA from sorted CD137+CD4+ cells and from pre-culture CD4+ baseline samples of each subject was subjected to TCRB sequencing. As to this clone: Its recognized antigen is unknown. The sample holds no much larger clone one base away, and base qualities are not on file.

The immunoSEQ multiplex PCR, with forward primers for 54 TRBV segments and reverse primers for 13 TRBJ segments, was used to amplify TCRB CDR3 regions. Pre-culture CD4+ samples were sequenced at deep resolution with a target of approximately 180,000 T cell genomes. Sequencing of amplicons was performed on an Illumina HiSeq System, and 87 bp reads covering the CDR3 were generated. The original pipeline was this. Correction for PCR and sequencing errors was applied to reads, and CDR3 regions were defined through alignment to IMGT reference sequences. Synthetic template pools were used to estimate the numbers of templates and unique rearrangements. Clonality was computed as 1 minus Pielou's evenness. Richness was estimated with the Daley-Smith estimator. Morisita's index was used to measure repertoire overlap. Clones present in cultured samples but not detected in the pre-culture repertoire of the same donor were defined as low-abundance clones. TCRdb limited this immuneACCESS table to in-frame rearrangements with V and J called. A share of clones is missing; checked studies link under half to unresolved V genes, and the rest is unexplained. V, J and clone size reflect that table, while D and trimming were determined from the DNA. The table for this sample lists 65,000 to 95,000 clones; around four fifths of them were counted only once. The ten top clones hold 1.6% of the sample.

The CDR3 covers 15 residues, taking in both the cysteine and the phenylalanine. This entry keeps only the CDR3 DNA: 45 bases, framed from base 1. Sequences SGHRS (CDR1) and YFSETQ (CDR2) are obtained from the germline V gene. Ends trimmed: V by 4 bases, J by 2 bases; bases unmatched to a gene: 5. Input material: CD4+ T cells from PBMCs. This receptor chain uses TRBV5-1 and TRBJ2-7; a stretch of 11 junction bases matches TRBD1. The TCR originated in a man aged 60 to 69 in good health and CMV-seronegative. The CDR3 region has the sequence CASSTGTGGPYEQYF. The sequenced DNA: TGCGCCAGCAGCACCGGGACAGGGGGTCCCTACGAGCAGTACTTC.